The 15 T cell receptor beta chains below come from one sample, sequenced in a study of cytomegalovirus exposure and HLA in healthy donors (dated by TCRdb to the late 2010s). Preparation of the library involved the immunoSEQ multiplex PCR assay. The multiplex PCR relied on a mix of 60 forward primers for TCR Vbeta segments and 13 reverse primers for TCR Jbeta segments. TCRdb stores this immuneACCESS table with in-frame sequences only. Part of the clones is absent; in the studies checked, under half of the shortfall reflects unresolved V genes, and no reason is known for the rest. The sample table shows 100,000 to 150,000 clones, and around three quarters are seen once. Clones ranked in the top ten supply about 4.3% of the sample. The material sequenced was PBMCs. These receptors all stem from a male donor in good health and CMV-seropositive.

This clone was found a few times. The chain combines TRBV5-1 with TRBJ1-1; weak D call: TRBD1 (5 bases). Germline assignment: CDR1 SGHRS and CDR2 YFSETQ. The V and J ends lost 0 bases and 3 bases respectively, with 9 bases between them. The CDR3 loop spans 14 amino acids. CDR3 amino acids: CASSLAQGYTEAFF. CDR3 DNA sequence: TGCGCCAGCAGCTTGGCCCAGGGTTACACTGAAGCTTTCTTT.

This clone was counted a few times. This rearrangement joins TRBV2 to TRBJ1-2, with a possible D match to TRBD1 (5 bases). V was pared by 4 bases and J by 7 bases, with 16 bases between. This CDR3 has 14 amino acids. Germline CDR1 and CDR2: SNHLY and FYNNEI. The CDR3 here is CASSVRGSGSGYTF. The CDR3 region has the DNA TGTGCCAGCAGTGTCAGAGGATCAGGGTCTGGCTACACCTTC.

This chain uses TRBV5-5 with TRBJ2-1; the match to TRBD2 covers 7 bases. J was trimmed by 6 bases and V by 3 bases; bases with no gene match: 6. Germline CDR1 is SGHKS and CDR2 is YYEKEE (reference sequence). CDR3 length: 14 residues. The CDR3, as DNA: TGTGCCAGCAGCTCGACTAGCCTTGTCAATGAGCAGTTCTTC. Translation: CASSSTSLVNEQFF.

This rearrangement joins TRBV15 to TRBJ2-3, with TRBD1 matching 9 bases. CDR1 is LNHNV and CDR2 is YYDKDF in the germline V gene (reference sequence). V lost 3 bases and J lost 3; bases outside the gene matches: 10. The CDR3 length is 17 residues. This chain's CDR3 is CATSRGSGQGQTDTQYF. CDR3 coding DNA: TGTGCCACCAGCAGGGGCTCCGGACAGGGGCAAACAGATACGCAGTATTTT.

The V and J genes are TRBV2 and TRBJ2-5; perhaps TRBD2 as D (6 bases). The germline V gene encodes CDR1 SNHLY and CDR2 FYNNEI. There are 13 residues in the CDR3. V was cut by 6 bases and J by 2 bases, with 10 bases left in between. The CDR3 DNA is TGTGCCAGCAGAAAGGGACTGCAAGAGACCCAGTACTTC. Its translation: CASRKGLQETQYF.

The genes are TRBV5-1 and TRBJ2-7, with D perhaps TRBD1 (6 bases). With 4 bases removed from V and 2 bases from J, the gap between germline ends came to 7 bases. CDR1 SGHRS and CDR2 YFSETQ come from the germline V gene. This CDR3 is built from 12 residues. CDR3 residues: CASSPGAYEQYF. CDR3 in DNA: TGCGCCAGCAGCCCAGGGGCCTACGAGCAGTACTTC.

A note on this clone: This specimen includes other DNA sequences encoding the same CDR3. The CDR3 is CASSPRYRGTEAFF. CDR3 coding DNA: TGTGCCAGCAGCCCCCGATACCGCGGTACCGAAGCTTTCTTT. V is TRBV27 and J is TRBJ1-1; D not certain. The germline V and J ends were trimmed by 6 bases and 8 bases, with 19 bases remaining between them. The CDR3 is 14 residues long. Germline V CDR1 and CDR2: MNHEY, SMNVEV (reference sequence).

The chain combines TRBV5-1 with TRBJ1-1, with TRBD1 as a possible D gene (5 bases). Trimming shortened V by 0 bases and J by 0 bases, and 12 bases separated the two germline ends. Germline V gene data show CDR1 as SGHRS and CDR2 as YFSETQ. The CDR3 runs to 16 residues. The CDR3 DNA sequence: TGCGCCAGCAGCTTGGGGGTAGACAGCATGAACACTGAAGCTTTCTTT. It is translated as CASSLGVDSMNTEAFF. Complete variable domain (other parts from reference TRBV5-1 and TRBJ1-1): KAGVTQTPRYLIKTRGQQVTLSCSPISGHRSVSWYQQTPGQGLQFLFEYFSETQRNKGNFPGRFSGRQFSNSRSEMNVSTLELGDSALYLCASSLGVDSMNTEAFFGQGTRLTVV.

This chain uses TRBV18 with TRBJ2-1; no clear D gene. Trimming pared 3 bases from V and 5 bases from J, leaving 8 bases between. The CDR3 loop spans 13 amino acids. Per the germline V gene, CDR1 is KGHSH and CDR2 is LQKENI. CDR3 loop: CASSPRQDNEQFF. In DNA form, the CDR3 reads TGTGCCAGCTCACCCCGACAAGACAATGAGCAGTTCTTC.

CDR3 region: CASSWDSGSYEQYF. CDR3 bases: TGCGCCAGCAGCTGGGACAGTGGCTCCTACGAGCAGTACTTC. The V gene is TRBV4-1, the J gene TRBJ2-7, with 7 bases identical to TRBD1. Germline CDR1 reads MGHRA; CDR2 reads YSYEKL. The junction had 4 bases not matched to a gene; V was cut back by 5 bases and J by 0 bases. This CDR3 has 14 residues.

The J gene is TRBJ2-5, the V gene TRBV5-4; D may be TRBD1 (6 bases). TRBJ2-7 explains the end of the DNA better; the J call may be wrong. This CDR3 is built from 14 residues. Germline V gene lookup returns CDR1 SGHNT and CDR2 YYREEE (reference sequence). CDR3: CASSWDIGPYEQYF. In nucleotides, the CDR3 is TGTGCCAGCAGCTGGGACATCGGACCCTACGAGCAGTACTTC.

The V gene is TRBV28, the J gene TRBJ2-5; D uncertain. Germline V CDR1 and CDR2: MDHEN, SYDVKM. Between the trimmed V and J ends, which lost 1 base and 7 bases, there was a span of 16 bases. This CDR3 has 15 amino acids. The chain's CDR3 is CASSLSPYAERTQYF. CDR3 sequence (DNA): TGTGCCAGCAGTTTATCTCCCTATGCGGAGCGGACCCAGTACTTC.

The rearrangement uses TRBV2 and TRBJ2-1; TRBD2 matches 7 bases. The junction had 6 bases not matched to a gene; V was cut back by 3 bases and J by 7 bases. The CDR3 consists of 14 residues. The germline gives CDR1 SNHLY, CDR2 FYNNEI. CDR3 sequence reads: CASSDRTRVNEQFF. CDR3 bases: TGTGCCAGCAGTGACAGGACTAGAGTAAATGAGCAGTTCTTC. The whole variable domain, filled in from reference TRBV2 and TRBJ2-1, reads EPEVTQTPSHQVTQMGQEVILRCVPISNHLYFYWYRQILGQKVEFLVSFYNNEISEKSEIFDDQFSVERPDGSNFTLKIRSTKLEDSAMYFCASSDRTRVNEQFFGPGTRLTVL.

The chain carries TRBV9 and TRBJ1-2; D remains unclear. From germline, CDR1 is SGDLS and CDR2 YYNGEE. Trimming took off 0 bases at V and 5 bases at J, with 32 bases between the two ends. The CDR3 runs 21 residues. Here the CDR3 reads CASSVARSGFHSSRGLYGYTF. CDR3 nucleotide sequence: TGTGCCAGCAGCGTAGCTAGGTCTGGGTTCCACTCCTCTAGAGGGCTTTATGGCTACACCTTC.

The CDR3 sequence: CASSQGTGQRAQHF. In nucleotides, the CDR3 is TGTGCCAGCAGCCAAGGGACAGGGCAGAGGGCCCAGCATTTT. The chain joins TRBV6-5 to TRBJ1-5, with 9 bases fitting TRBD1. J gave up 11 bases and V 6 bases, and 11 bases lay outside the gene matches. The CDR3 length is 14 residues. Per germline, CDR1 MNHEY and CDR2 SVGAGI.